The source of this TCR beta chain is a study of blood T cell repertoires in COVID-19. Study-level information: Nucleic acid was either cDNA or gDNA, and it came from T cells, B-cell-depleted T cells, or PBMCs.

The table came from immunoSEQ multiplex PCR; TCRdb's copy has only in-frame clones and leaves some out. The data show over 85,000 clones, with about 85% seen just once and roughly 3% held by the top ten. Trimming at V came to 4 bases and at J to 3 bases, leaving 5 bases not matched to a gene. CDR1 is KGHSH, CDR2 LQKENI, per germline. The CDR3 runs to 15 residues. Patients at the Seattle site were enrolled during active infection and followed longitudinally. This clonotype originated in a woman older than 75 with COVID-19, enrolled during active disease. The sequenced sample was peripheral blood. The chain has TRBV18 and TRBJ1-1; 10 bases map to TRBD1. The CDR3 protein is CASSLDRGLDTEAFF. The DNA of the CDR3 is TGTGCCAGCTCACTAGACAGGGGGCTCGACACTGAAGCTTTCTTT. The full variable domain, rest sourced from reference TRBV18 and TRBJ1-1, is NAGVMQNPRHLVRRRGQEARLRCSPMKGHSHVYWYRQLPEEGLKFMVYLQKENIIDESGMPKERFSAEFPKEGPSILRIQQVVRGDSAAYFCASSLDRGLDTEAFFGQGTRLTVV.